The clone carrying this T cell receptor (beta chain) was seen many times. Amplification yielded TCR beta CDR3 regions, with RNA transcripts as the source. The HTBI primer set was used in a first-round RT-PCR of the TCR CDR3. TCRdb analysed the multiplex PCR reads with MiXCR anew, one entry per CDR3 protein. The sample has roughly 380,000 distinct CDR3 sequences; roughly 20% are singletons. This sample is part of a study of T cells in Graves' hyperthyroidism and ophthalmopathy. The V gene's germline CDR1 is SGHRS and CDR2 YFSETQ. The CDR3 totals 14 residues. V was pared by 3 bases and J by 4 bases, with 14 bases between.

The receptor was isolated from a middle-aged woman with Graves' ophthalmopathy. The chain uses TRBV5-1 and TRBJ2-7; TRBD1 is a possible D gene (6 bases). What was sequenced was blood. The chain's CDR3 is CASSWAGTRYEQYF. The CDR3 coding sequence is TGCGCCAGCAGCTGGGCCGGGACAAGGTACGAGCAGTACTTC.